Described below is a single T cell receptor beta chain sequence and its context. Antigen unknown. Every one of the donors was a Caucasian adult that lived in Nashville, Tennessee. The sample comes from a study of shared clonotypes between healthy human individuals. Overall study findings and caveats: Shared across a handful of donors were around 4.7% of the naive CD4 clonotypes. Naive subsets generally exceeded memory subsets in estimated richness.

Germline loops: CDR1 MNHNY, CDR2 SVGAGI (reference sequence). This CDR3 is 14 amino acids long. V dropped 7 bases and J dropped 1 base, with 13 bases sitting between them. Over several immunoSEQ plates, each subset's genomic DNA was distributed in even portions. The data were produced by immunoSEQ multiplex PCR, yet TCRdb's version contains in-frame clones alone and is incomplete. The sample has roughly 2,500,000 clones, roughly 93% seen once. The sequenced sample consisted of naive CD4+ T cells from PBMCs. Subset: CD45RA+ positively selected. The chain is built from TRBV6-6 and TRBJ2-5; the D call may be TRBD1 or TRBD2 (6 bases each). The sequence derives from a man aged 18 to 29 in good health. Some clones in this sample may be carry-over from other donors' samples. CDR3: CASNLGGLQETQYF. CDR3 nucleotide sequence: TGTGCCAGCAACCTAGGGGGACTCCAAGAGACCCAGTACTTC.